This TCR beta chain appears in the sequencing data of a study of control samples from healthy donors and cancer patients (dated by TCRdb to between 2020 and 2021). In its sample, this clone was seen a few times. Its antigen is currently not known. The sample holds no much larger clone one base away, and base qualities are not on file. Libraries were built with the immunoSEQ multiplex PCR assay. Imported from immuneACCESS, the table was reduced by TCRdb to in-frame sequences with V and J called. These copies leave out some clones; in studies compared against another copy, an unresolved V gene accounts for under half, and the cause of the remainder is not known. This sample is represented by roughly 120,000 clones; 85% to 90% of them were singletons. Of the sample, 1% to 1.4% falls within the top ten clones. At the junction V is shortened by 4 bases and J by 7 bases, with 29 bases in between. Its CDR3 holds 19 amino acids, cysteine through phenylalanine. Only the CDR3 part of the read is kept: 57 bases, read in frame from the first base. CDR1 MGHRA and CDR2 YSYEKL are derived from the germline V gene.

The chain links TRBV4-1 with TRBJ2-1, and perhaps TRBD2 as D gene, on 6 matching bases. This receptor was taken from a woman between 50 and 59 years old with colorectal cancer. The sequencing input was PBMCs. The CDR3 in this case is CASSPTLRRLGREGNEQFF. The DNA sequence reads TGCGCCAGCAGCCCCACTCTCCGTCGTTTGGGGCGGGAAGGTAATGAGCAGTTCTTC.